This is a list of T cell receptor beta chains from one sample in a study of cytomegalovirus exposure and HLA in healthy donors. This table comes from immunoSEQ multiplex PCR, and its TCRdb copy is limited to in-frame clones, with some not included. The sample lists approximately 140,000 clones, 60% to 85% occurring once. Sample: PBMCs. These receptors came from a male donor in good health and CMV-seronegative. The CDR3 runs from the conserved cysteine through the conserved F or W. Each record gives: clone size, J gene, D gene, V gene, CDR3 protein, CDR3 DNA. The D gene is left open where the match is weak. Where a row states a size, it is once, few, many or the class of an expanded clone; other rows omit it.

. TRBJ2-5 . TRBV7-6 CASSQSTWGVQETQYF TGTGCCAGCAGCCAGAGCACCTGGGGGGTCCAAGAGACCCAGTACTTC
. TRBJ2-2 TRBD1 TRBV6-5 CASSYWRTGGGGELFF TGTGCCAGCAGTTACTGGAGGACAGGGGGCGGTGGGGAGCTGTTTTTT
. TRBJ2-1 . TRBV14 CASSPRIIFLRSTYNEQFF TGTGCCAGCAGCCCGCGTATCATCTTTTTGCGATCCACCTACAATGAGCAGTTCTTC
. TRBJ1-1 . TRBV30 CAWRRGNRAAFF TGTGCCTGGAGGCGGGGGAACCGGGCAGCTTTCTTT
. TRBJ1-2 TRBD1 TRBV29-1 CSVARQGRGYGYTF TGCAGCGTTGCCCGACAGGGCCGGGGCTATGGCTACACCTTC
. TRBJ1-5 . TRBV10-3 CAIWGGENQPQHF TGTGCCATTTGGGGAGGTGAAAATCAGCCCCAGCATTTT
. TRBJ2-7 TRBD1 TRBV5-1 CASSLPRGPSSYEQYF TGCGCCAGCAGCTTGCCGAGGGGGCCCAGCTCCTACGAGCAGTACTTC
. TRBJ1-1 . TRBV4-2 CASSQLGDTEAFF TGTGCCAGCAGCCAGCTCGGGGACACTGAAGCTTTCTTT
. TRBJ2-1 TRBD2 TRBV5-4 CASSFSGGPFGEQFF TGTGCCAGCAGCTTCTCGGGGGGGCCTTTTGGTGAGCAGTTCTTC
. TRBJ1-2 TRBD1 TRBV9 CASSSRGLWARGINYGYTF TGTGCCAGCAGTTCCCGGGGTTTGTGGGCCAGGGGGATAAACTATGGCTACACCTTC
. TRBJ2-5 . TRBV19 CASSINRGETQYF TGTGCCAGTAGTATAAATCGGGGGGAGACCCAGTACTTC
. TRBJ2-3 TRBD2 TRBV10-3 CAIRNGLAGFTDTQYF TGTGCCATCAGGAACGGACTAGCGGGGTTCACAGATACGCAGTATTTT
. TRBJ2-7 . TRBV6-6 CASSYGREVDEQYF TGTGCCAGCAGTTACGGCCGAGAGGTGGACGAGCAGTACTTC
few TRBJ2-7 . TRBV5-6 CASSLGGARAHYEQYF TGTGCCAGCAGCTTGGGGGGTGCCAGGGCGCACTACGAGCAGTACTTC
. TRBJ1-5 . TRBV10-3 CAISESGRGGNQPQHF TGTGCCATCAGTGAGTCGGGTAGGGGTGGCAATCAGCCCCAGCATTTT
. TRBJ2-3 TRBD2 TRBV15 CATSKVSGRATDTQYF TGTGCCACCAGCAAGGTTAGCGGGAGGGCCACAGATACGCAGTATTTT
few TRBJ1-3 . TRBV4-3 CASSQDLWVWANTIYF TGCGCCAGCAGCCAAGATTTGTGGGTCTGGGCGAACACCATATATTTT
. TRBJ2-1 TRBD2 TRBV5-1 CASSRTSGGEGEQFF TGCGCCAGCAGCAGGACTAGCGGGGGGGAAGGGGAGCAGTTCTTC
once TRBJ2-3 TRBD2 TRBV29-1 CSVPEGGGSSTDTQYF TGCAGCGTCCCCGAGGGCGGGGGGTCCAGCACAGATACGCAGTATTTT
. TRBJ1-1 TRBD1 TRBV10-1 CASSDRRGRSTEAFF TGCGCCAGCAGTGATCGCAGGGGGCGATCGACTGAAGCTTTCTTT
. TRBJ2-7 . TRBV7-6 CASSLEVSGGGEQYF TGTGCCAGCAGCCTAGAGGTTTCTGGCGGAGGCGAGCAGTACTTC
. TRBJ2-2 . TRBV6-1 CASSALATNTGELFF TGTGCCAGCAGTGCCCTAGCGACCAACACCGGGGAGCTGTTTTTT
. TRBJ2-5 . TRBV5-4 CASSPAWASEGETQYF TGTGCCAGTAGCCCCGCCTGGGCATCCGAGGGTGAGACCCAGTACTTC
. TRBJ1-2 TRBD1 TRBV4-1 CASSQDSGTAVYGYTF TGCGCCAGCAGCCAAGACTCCGGGACAGCAGTCTATGGCTACACCTTC
. TRBJ2-2 . TRBV30 CACGSNTGELFF TGTGCCTGTGGGAGTAACACCGGGGAGCTGTTTTTT
. TRBJ1-2 . TRBV6-5 CASSGGHYGYTF TGTGCCAGCAGTGGGGGCCACTATGGCTACACCTTC
. TRBJ2-7 TRBD2 TRBV5-1 CASSPGTSSNEQYF TGCGCCAGCAGTCCCGGGACTAGCTCCAACGAGCAGTACTTC
. TRBJ2-2 TRBD2 TRBV29-1 CSVRLAGLNTGELFF TGCAGCGTAAGACTAGCGGGGTTGAACACCGGGGAGCTGTTTTTT
. TRBJ2-1 TRBD2 TRBV4-1 CASSQDPGTSGNEQFF TGCGCCAGCAGCCAAGATCCCGGGACTAGCGGCAATGAGCAGTTCTTC
. TRBJ1-1 TRBD1 TRBV19 CASTQGALNTEAFF TGTGCCAGTACCCAGGGGGCCTTGAACACTGAAGCTTTCTTT
. TRBJ1-5 TRBD1 TRBV4-1 CASSQDQGVSNQPQHF TGCGCCAGCAGCCAAGATCAGGGGGTGAGCAATCAGCCCCAGCATTTT
. TRBJ2-7 . TRBV7-8 CASSLESRTSPHSSYEQYF TGTGCCAGCAGCTTAGAATCGAGAACTTCTCCGCATTCGAGCTACGAGCAGTACTTC
. TRBJ2-1 . TRBV6-1 CASSEGTLAVNNEQFF TGTGCCAGCAGTGAAGGAACTCTAGCCGTAAACAATGAGCAGTTCTTC
few TRBJ1-4 . TRBV4-3 CASSQDSLGGEKLFF TGCGCCAGCAGCCAAGATAGCCTGGGAGGTGAAAAACTGTTTTTT
. TRBJ2-1 TRBD1 TRBV7-2 CASSLQGQGAYEQFF TGTGCCAGCAGCTTGCAAGGACAGGGGGCATATGAGCAGTTCTTC
. TRBJ1-2 . TRBV30 CACPGFPTRHYGHTF TGTGCCTGCCCCGGGTTCCCGACGCGTCACTATGGCCACACCTTC
. TRBJ1-1 . TRBV5-1 CASRLVTAASIGTEAFF TGCGCCAGCCGCTTGGTGACAGCTGCCTCGATCGGCACTGAAGCTTTCTTT
. TRBJ2-3 . TRBV29-1 CSVERGSDTQYF TGCAGCGTTGAAAGGGGCTCAGATACGCAGTATTTT
medium-sized TRBJ1-2 . TRBV18 CASSLSQDYGYTF TGTGCCAGCTCCCTATCTCAGGACTATGGCTACACCTTC
. TRBJ2-1 TRBD1 TRBV19 CASSPGQGNNEQFF TGTGCCAGTAGTCCGGGACAGGGAAACAATGAGCAGTTCTTC
. TRBJ2-7 TRBD1 TRBV5-4 CASRWDRDLHEQYF TGTGCCAGCCGGTGGGACAGGGATCTTCACGAGCAGTACTTC
. TRBJ2-7 TRBD1 TRBV11-2 CASSLVGTGDYEQYF TGTGCCAGCAGCTTAGTGGGGACAGGAGACTACGAGCAGTACTTC
. TRBJ1-3 TRBD1 TRBV9 CASSVAPGGSGNTIYF TGTGCCAGCAGCGTAGCTCCAGGGGGATCTGGAAACACCATATATTTT
few TRBJ2-7 TRBD2 TRBV10-3 CAILLETSGRSYEQYF TGTGCCATCCTCCTAGAGACTAGCGGGAGATCATACGAGCAGTACTTC